This TCR beta chain was sequenced in a study of PD-1 blockade in classical Hodgkin lymphoma. General study points: The baseline diversity of complete responders showed similarity to that of newly diagnosed patients.

TCRdb's copy holds only in-frame clones and misses some; the assay was immunoSEQ multiplex PCR. The table has over 60,000 clones, about 90% seen once. Time point given: cycle 4 day 1 (C4D1), after less than 7 weeks of nivolumab. All patients relapsed after autologous stem cell transplantation, and brentuximab vedotin exposure varied. The CDR3 totals 16 residues. Germline V gene data show CDR1 as SGHRS and CDR2 as YFSETQ. With 4 bases clipped from V and 8 bases from J, the junction kept 13 bases outside the gene matches. In the case of this clone: Its antigen remains unidentified.

The TCR was taken from a human donor with classical Hodgkin lymphoma. The rearrangement uses TRBV5-1 and TRBJ2-1, with 9 bases fitting TRBD1. The starting material was peripheral blood mononuclear cells (PBMCs), obtained before the fourth cycle of nivolumab. The chain's CDR3 is CASSLGIGTGWDEQFF. The CDR3 DNA is TGCGCCAGCAGCCTTGGGATCGGGACAGGGTGGGATGAGCAGTTCTTC.